The clone carrying this T cell receptor beta chain occurred a few times. Its antigen is not identified. The sample comes from a study of vaccination and CD4 T cells after COVID-19. For the study at large: Median time from second vaccine dose to sampling was 72 days (14 to 241).

Sequenced with the Oncomine TCR Beta short-read assay was DNA taken from cultured CD4+ T cells. TCRdb recomputed calls from the PCR reads with MiXCR, one row per CDR3 protein. The sample records around 10,000 distinct CDR3 sequences, roughly 67% being singletons. Indicated treatment: approximately nine-day PBMC culture with coronavirus spike peptide pools or control peptides (ViraFEST assay). The CDR3 extends over 14 amino acids. Trimming took 2 bases from V and 2 from J, leaving 7 bases between them. Germline lookup yields CDR1 MNHEY and CDR2 SVGEGT. Sequencing was performed on CD4+ T cells from blood, cultured in vitro. The sequence derives from a human donor who had recovered from COVID-19. J is TRBJ2-4 and V is TRBV6-2 or TRBV6-3; perhaps D is TRBD1 or TRBD2 (5 bases each). The DNA for the CDR3 is TGTGCCAGCAGTTACCGGGGACCCAAAAACATTCAGTACTTC. This encodes CASSYRGPKNIQYF.